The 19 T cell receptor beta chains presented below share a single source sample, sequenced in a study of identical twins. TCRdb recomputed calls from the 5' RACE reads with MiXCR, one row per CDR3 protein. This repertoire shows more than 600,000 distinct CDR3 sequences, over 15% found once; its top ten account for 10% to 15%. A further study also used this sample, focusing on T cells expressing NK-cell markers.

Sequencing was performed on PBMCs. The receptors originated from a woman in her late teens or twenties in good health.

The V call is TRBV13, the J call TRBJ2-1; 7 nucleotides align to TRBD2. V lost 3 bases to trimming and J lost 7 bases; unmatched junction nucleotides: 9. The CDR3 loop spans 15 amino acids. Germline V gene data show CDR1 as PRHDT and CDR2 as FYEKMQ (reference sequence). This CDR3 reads CASSFVAGNRNEQFF. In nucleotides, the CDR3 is TGTGCCAGCAGCTTTGTAGCGGGTAACCGAAATGAGCAGTTCTTC.

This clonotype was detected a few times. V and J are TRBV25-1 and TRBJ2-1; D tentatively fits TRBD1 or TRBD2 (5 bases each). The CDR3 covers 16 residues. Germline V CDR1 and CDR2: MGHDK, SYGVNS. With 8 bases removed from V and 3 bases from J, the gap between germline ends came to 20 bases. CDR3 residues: CASGWFGGTDYNEQFF. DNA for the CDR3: TGTGCCAGCGGCTGGTTCGGTGGGACGGACTACAATGAGCAGTTCTTC. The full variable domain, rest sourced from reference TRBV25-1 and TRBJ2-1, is EADIYQTPRYLVIGTGKKITLECSQTMGHDKMYWYQQDPGMELHLIHYSYGVNSTEKGDLSSESTVSRIRTEHFPLTLESARPSHTSQYLCASGWFGGTDYNEQFFGPGTRLTVL.

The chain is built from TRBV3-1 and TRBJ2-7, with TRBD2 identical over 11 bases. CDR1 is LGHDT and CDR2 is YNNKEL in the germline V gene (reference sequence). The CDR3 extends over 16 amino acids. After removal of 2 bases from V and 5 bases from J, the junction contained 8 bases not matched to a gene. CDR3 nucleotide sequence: TGTGCCAGCAGCCAATGGCTAGCGGGAGGTGCCAACGAGCAGTACTTC. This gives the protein CASSQWLAGGANEQYF.

The CDR3 sequence: CATSSQSSRGAQGYTF. The CDR3 DNA follows: TGTGCCACCAGTAGCCAATCGTCGAGGGGGGCGCAGGGCTACACCTTC. The chain has TRBV24-1 and TRBJ1-2, with D perhaps TRBD1 (6 bases). This CDR3 spans 16 amino acids. Trimming took off 6 bases at V and 8 bases at J, with 24 bases between the two ends. The V gene's germline CDR1 is KGHDR and CDR2 SFDVKD.

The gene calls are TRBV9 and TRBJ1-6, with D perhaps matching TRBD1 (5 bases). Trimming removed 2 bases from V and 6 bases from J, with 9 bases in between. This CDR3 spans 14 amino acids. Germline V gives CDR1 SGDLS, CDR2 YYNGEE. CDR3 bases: TGTGCCAGCAGCGTGTACGACAGTAATTCACCCCTCCACTTT. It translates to CASSVYDSNSPLHF.

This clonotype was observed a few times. The CDR3 spells CASITRGGYRLTDTQYF. The CDR3 DNA follows: TGTGCCAGCATCACGAGAGGAGGCTATCGTCTCACAGATACGCAGTATTTT. The rearrangement uses TRBV21-1 and TRBJ2-3; the tabulated D call, TRBD2, remains unverified against the DNA. TRBV21-1 is classified as a pseudogene. The CDR3 totals 17 residues.

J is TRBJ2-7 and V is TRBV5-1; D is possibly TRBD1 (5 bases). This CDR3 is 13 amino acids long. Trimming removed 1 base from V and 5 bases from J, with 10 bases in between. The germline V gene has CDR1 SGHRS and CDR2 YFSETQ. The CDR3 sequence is CASSLISGNEQYF. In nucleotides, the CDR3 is TGCGCCAGCAGCTTGATCTCAGGGAACGAGCAGTACTTC. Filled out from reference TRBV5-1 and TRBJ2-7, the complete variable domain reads KAGVTQTPRYLIKTRGQQVTLSCSPISGHRSVSWYQQTPGQGLQFLFEYFSETQRNKGNFPGRFSGRQFSNSRSEMNVSTLELGDSALYLCASSLISGNEQYFGPGTRLTVT.

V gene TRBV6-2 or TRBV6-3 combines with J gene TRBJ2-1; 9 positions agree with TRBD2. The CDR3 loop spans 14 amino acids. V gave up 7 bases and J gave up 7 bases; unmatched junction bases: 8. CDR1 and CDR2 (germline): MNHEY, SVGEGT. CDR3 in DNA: TGTGCCAGCATACGATTAGCGGGAGCAAATGAGCAGTTCTTC. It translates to CASIRLAGANEQFF.

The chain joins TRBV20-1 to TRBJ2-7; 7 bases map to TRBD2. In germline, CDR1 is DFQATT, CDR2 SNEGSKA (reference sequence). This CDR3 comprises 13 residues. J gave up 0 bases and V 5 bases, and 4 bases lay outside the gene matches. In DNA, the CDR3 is TGCAGTGCTGGGGGGAGGGACTCCTACGAGCAGTACTTC. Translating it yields CSAGGRDSYEQYF.

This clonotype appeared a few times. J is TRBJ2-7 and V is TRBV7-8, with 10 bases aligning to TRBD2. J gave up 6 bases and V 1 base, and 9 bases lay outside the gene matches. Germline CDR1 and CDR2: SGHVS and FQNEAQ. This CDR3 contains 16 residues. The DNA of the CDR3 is TGTGCCAGCAGCTTAGATGGGACTAGCGCTCTCCTCGAGCAGTACTTC. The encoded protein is CASSLDGTSALLEQYF.

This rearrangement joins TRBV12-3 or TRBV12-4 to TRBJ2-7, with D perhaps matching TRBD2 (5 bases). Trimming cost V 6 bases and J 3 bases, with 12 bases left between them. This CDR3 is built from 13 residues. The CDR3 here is CASSPTGIYEQYF. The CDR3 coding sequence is TGTGCCAGCAGCCCGACGGGAATCTACGAGCAGTACTTC.

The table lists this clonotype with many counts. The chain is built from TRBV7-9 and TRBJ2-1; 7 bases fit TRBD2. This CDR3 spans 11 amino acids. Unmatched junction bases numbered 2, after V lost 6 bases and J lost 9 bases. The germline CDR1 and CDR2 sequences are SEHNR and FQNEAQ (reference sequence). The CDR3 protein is CASSTGGEQFF. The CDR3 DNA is TGTGCCAGCAGTACGGGAGGTGAGCAGTTCTTC.

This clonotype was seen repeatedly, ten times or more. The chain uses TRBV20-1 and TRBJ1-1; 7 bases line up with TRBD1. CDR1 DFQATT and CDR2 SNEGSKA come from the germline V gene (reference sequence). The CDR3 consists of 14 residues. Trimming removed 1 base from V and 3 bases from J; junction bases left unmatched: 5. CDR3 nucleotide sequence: TGCAGTGCTAGAGCAGGCAGGGGGTACACTGAAGCTTTCTTT. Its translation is CSARAGRGYTEAFF.

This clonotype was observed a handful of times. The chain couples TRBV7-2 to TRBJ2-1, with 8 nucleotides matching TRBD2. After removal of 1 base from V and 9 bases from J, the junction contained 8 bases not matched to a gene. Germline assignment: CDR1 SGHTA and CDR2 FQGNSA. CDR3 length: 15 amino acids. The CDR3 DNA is TGTGCCAGCAGCTTAGTCGCCGGGAGGGTGGGTGAGCAGTTCTTC. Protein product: CASSLVAGRVGEQFF.

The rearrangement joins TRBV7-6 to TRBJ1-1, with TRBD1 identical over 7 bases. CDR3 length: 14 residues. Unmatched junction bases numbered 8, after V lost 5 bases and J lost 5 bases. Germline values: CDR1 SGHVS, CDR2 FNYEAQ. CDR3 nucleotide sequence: TGTGCCAGCAGCCCAGTCGACAGGGCAACTGAAGCTTTCTTT. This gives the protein CASSPVDRATEAFF. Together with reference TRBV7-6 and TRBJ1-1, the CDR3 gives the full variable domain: GAGVSQSPRYKVTKRGQDVALRCDPISGHVSLYWYRQALGQGPEFLTYFNYEAQQDKSGLPNDRFSAERPEGSISTLTIQRTEQRDSAMYRCASSPVDRATEAFFGQGTRLTVV.

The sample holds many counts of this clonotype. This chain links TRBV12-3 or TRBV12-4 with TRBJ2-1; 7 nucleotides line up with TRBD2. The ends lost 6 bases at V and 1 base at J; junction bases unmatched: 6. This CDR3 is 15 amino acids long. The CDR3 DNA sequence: TGTGCCAGCAGGAGGAGCGGGGTTTCCTACAATGAGCAGTTCTTC. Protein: CASRRSGVSYNEQFF.

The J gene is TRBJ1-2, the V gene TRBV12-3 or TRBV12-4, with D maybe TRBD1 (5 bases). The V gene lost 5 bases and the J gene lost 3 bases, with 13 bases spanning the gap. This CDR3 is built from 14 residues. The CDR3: CASSQLRGYYGYTF. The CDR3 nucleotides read TGTGCCAGCAGTCAGCTACGGGGCTACTATGGCTACACCTTC.

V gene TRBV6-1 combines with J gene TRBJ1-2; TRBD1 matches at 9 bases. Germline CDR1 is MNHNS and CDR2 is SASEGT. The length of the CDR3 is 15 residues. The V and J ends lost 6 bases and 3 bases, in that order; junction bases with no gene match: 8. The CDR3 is CASRTTGGVYYGYTF. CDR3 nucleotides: TGTGCCAGCAGGACGACAGGGGGAGTTTACTATGGCTACACCTTC.

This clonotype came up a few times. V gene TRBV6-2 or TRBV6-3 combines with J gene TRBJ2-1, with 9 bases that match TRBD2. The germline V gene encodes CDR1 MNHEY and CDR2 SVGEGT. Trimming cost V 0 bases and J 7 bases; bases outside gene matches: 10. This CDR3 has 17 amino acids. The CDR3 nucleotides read TGTGCCAGCAGTTACTCGATAGATAGCGGGAGAGATAATGAGCAGTTCTTC. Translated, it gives CASSYSIDSGRDNEQFF.